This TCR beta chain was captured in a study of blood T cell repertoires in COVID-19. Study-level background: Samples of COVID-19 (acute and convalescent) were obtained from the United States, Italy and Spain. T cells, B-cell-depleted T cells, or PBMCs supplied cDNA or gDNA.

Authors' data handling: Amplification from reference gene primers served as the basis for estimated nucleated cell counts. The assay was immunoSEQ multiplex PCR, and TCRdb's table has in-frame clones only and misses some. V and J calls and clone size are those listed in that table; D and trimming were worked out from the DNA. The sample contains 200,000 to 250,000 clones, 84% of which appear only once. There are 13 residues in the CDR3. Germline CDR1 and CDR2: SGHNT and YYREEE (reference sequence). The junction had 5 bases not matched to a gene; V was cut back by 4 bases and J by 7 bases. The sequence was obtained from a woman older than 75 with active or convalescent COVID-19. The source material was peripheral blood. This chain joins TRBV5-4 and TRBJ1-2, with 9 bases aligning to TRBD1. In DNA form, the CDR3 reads TGTGCCAGCAGCATGGACAGGGGATTTGGCTACACCTTC. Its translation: CASSMDRGFGYTF.